The present T cell receptor (beta chain) was sequenced within a study of cytomegalovirus exposure and HLA in healthy donors. The study's findings and limits: The authors confirmed in vitro that a few CMV-associated chains were specific for CMV antigens. In an earlier analysis, most TCR beta V segments were productive about 87% or about 30% of the time. As a later analysis revealed, the rate of TCR association differed by HLA locus, with DRB1 most and HLA-C fewest.

Germline CDR1 LNHDA, CDR2 SQIVND (reference sequence). CDR3 size: 14 residues. Trimming pared 7 bases from V and 1 base from J, leaving 13 bases between. As regards this clone: The antigen remains undetermined.

The PCR contained 60 Vbeta and 13 Jbeta primers. The protocol was immunoSEQ multiplex PCR, while the TCRdb copy is restricted to in-frame clones and leaves out a portion. The sample has 130,000 to 150,000 clones; 55% to 80% are singletons. The gene calls are TRBV19 and TRBJ1-1; tentatively, D is TRBD1 (6 bases). This sequence originates from a human donor in good health. What was sequenced was PBMCs. The DNA of the CDR3 is TGTGCCAGTAAAGCTTCGGACAGGAACACTGAAGCTTTCTTT. It codes for CASKASDRNTEAFF. Complete variable domain (other parts from reference TRBV19 and TRBJ1-1): DGGITQSPKYLFRKEGQNVTLSCEQNLNHDAMYWYRQDPGQGLRLIYYSQIVNDFQKGDIAEGYSVSREKKESFPLTVTSAQKNPTAFYLCASKASDRNTEAFFGQGTRLTVV.